This TCR beta chain originates from a study of CXCR3-negative and CXCR3-positive naive CD8 T cells. Study conclusions and caveats: Whereas memory cells differed, naive CXCR3-negative and CXCR3-positive cells shared similar TRBV-TRBJ usage.

The CDR3 is 13 residues long. Germline V gene data show CDR1 as SQVTM and CDR2 as ANQGSEA. The authors made the TRB cDNA libraries by 5' RACE using UMI labels. TCRdb reprocessed the 5' RACE reads and reports one entry per CDR3 protein, with no DNA. Reported are 60,000 or so distinct CDR3 sequences; the ten largest clones contain around 20%. About this clonotype itself: What it binds is not known.

Sample: memory CD8+ T cells from blood. The V gene is TRBV29-1, the J gene TRBJ2-7. The sequence was collected from a human donor in good health. Some clones in this sample may be carry-over from other donors' samples. The CDR3 reads CSVLGPPAYEQYF.